Shown below are 11 T cell receptor beta chains from a single sample sequenced in a study of cytomegalovirus exposure and HLA in healthy donors. The primer mix had 60 Vbeta and 13 Jbeta primers. The repertoire was sequenced with immunoSEQ multiplex PCR; TCRdb's copy has only in-frame clones and lacks some. The profile shows about 150,000 clones, roughly a tenth of them singletons. The specimen sequenced was PBMCs. The source of these receptors is a male donor in good health and CMV-seronegative.

The chain employs TRBV18 and TRBJ2-5; possible D gene TRBD2, 6 bases. The V end was cut by 8 bases, the J end by 2 bases, with 6 bases between. The CDR3 has 11 residues. Germline assignment: CDR1 KGHSH and CDR2 LQKENI. For the CDR3, the DNA is TGTGCCAGCGGGGGGCAAGAGACCCAGTACTTC. Translation gives CASGGQETQYF.

A few counts support this clone. This sequence joins TRBV27 and TRBJ1-2; D perhaps matches TRBD1 (5 bases). Germline V gives CDR1 MNHEY, CDR2 SMNVEV (reference sequence). Trimming took off 5 bases at V and 4 bases at J, with 20 bases between the two ends. The CDR3 is 16 amino acids. CDR3 residues: CASSLGGPSPRYGYTF. CDR3 nucleotide sequence: TGTGCCAGCAGTCTCGGGGGACCTTCTCCTCGCTATGGCTACACCTTC.

This clone was seen a few times. The chain uses TRBV5-8 and TRBJ1-5; 7 nucleotides line up with TRBD1. Germline values: CDR1 SGHTS, CDR2 YDEGEE. The CDR3 length is 18 residues. V lost 2 bases, J lost 5 bases, and 16 bases stayed unmatched. The CDR3 reads CASSLYGAFTGVDQPQHF. DNA for the CDR3: TGTGCCAGCAGCTTATACGGTGCATTTACAGGGGTCGATCAGCCCCAGCATTTT.

This chain uses TRBV6-6 with TRBJ1-3, with no clear D. Germline CDR1 is MNHNY and CDR2 is SVGAGI (reference sequence). The CDR3 totals 14 residues. The V end lost 3 bases, the J end lost 4 bases, and 10 bases lay between the germline ends. The CDR3, as DNA: TGTGCCAGCAGTTATCGGGTAGAGGGAAACACCATATATTTT. Its protein product is CASSYRVEGNTIYF.

This rearrangement joins TRBV28 to TRBJ1-2; 9 bases agree with TRBD1. The germline V gene encodes CDR1 MDHEN and CDR2 SYDVKM. The CDR3 loop spans 15 amino acids. The ends lost 4 bases at V and 4 bases at J; junction bases unmatched: 7. The CDR3 nucleotides read TGTGCCAGCAGTTCTCCGGCGACAGGGGGCTATGGCTACACCTTC. Its translation: CASSSPATGGYGYTF.

This clone has just a few counts. The chain carries TRBV4-3 and TRBJ2-5; 7 nucleotides match TRBD1. The J call may be in error: the DNA end matches TRBJ2-7 better. The CDR3 consists of 15 residues. Per germline, CDR1 LGHNA and CDR2 YSLEER. The DNA for the CDR3 is TGCGCCAGCAGCCACTACCGGGACAGCTCCTACGAGCAGTACTTC. Its protein is CASSHYRDSSYEQYF.

This clone was observed a few times. V gene TRBV5-1 combines with J gene TRBJ2-7; 9 bases agree with TRBD1. CDR3 size: 15 residues. The germline V gene has CDR1 SGHRS and CDR2 YFSETQ. J was trimmed by 5 bases and V by 3 bases; bases with no gene match: 9. The CDR3 bases are TGCGCCAGCAGCTGGGGGACAGGGTCCTTCGACGAGCAGTACTTC. This gives the protein CASSWGTGSFDEQYF.

The chain uses TRBV28 and TRBJ2-2, with 7 positions matching TRBD1. The V and J ends lost 2 bases and 2 bases, in that order; junction bases with no gene match: 5. Germline CDR1 is MDHEN and CDR2 is SYDVKM. The CDR3 spans 16 residues. For the CDR3, the DNA is TGTGCCAGCAGTTTAGGGACAGAGCTTAACACCGGGGAGCTGTTTTTT. Residues: CASSLGTELNTGELFF. Complete variable domain (other parts from reference TRBV28 and TRBJ2-2): DVKVTQSSRYLVKRTGEKVFLECVQDMDHENMFWYRQDPGLGLRLIYFSYDVKMKEKGDIPEGYSVSREKKERFSLILESASTNQTSMYLCASSLGTELNTGELFFGEGSRLTVL.

This clone was seen a few times. V usage is TRBV7-9 and J usage is TRBJ2-7; D is perhaps TRBD1 (6 bases). Germline V lookup: CDR1 SEHNR, CDR2 FQNEAQ (reference sequence). The CDR3 loop spans 15 amino acids. V shed 5 bases and J shed 5 bases, with 19 bases lying between them. The CDR3 nucleotides read TGTGCCAGCAGCCACGATGACAGGCCCCCCCACGAGCAGTACTTC. Encoded protein: CASSHDDRPPHEQYF.

The chain carries TRBV6-5 and TRBJ2-1; TRBD2 matches at 10 bases. The CDR3 contains 15 residues. V dropped 4 bases and J dropped 4; count of bases not matched to a gene: 4. Germline CDR1 reads MNHEY; CDR2 reads SVGAGI. The CDR3 nucleotides are TGTGCCAGCAGTTCTAGCGGGGGCCTATACAATGAGCAGTTCTTC. This gives the protein CASSSSGGLYNEQFF.

This clone was observed a few times. V usage is TRBV10-3 and J usage is TRBJ1-2; D not resolved. The CDR3 has 14 residues. Germline V gene lookup returns CDR1 ENHRY and CDR2 SYGVKD. V was clipped by 4 bases and J by 0 bases, with 9 bases between them. CDR3 loop: CAISGEITNYGYTF. CDR3 in DNA: TGTGCCATCAGTGGCGAGATTACTAACTATGGCTACACCTTC.